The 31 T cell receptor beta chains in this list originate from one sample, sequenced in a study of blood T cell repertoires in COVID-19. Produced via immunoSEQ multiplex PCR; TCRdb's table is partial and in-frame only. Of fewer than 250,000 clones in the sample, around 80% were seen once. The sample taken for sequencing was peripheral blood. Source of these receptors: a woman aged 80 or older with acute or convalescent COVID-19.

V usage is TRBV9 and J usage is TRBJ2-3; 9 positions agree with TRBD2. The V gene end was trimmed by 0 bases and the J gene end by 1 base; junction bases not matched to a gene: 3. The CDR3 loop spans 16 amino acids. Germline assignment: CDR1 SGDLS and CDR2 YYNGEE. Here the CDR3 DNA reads TGTGCCAGCAGCGTAGGGGCTAGCGGGGGCACAGATACGCAGTATTTT. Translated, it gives CASSVGASGGTDTQYF.

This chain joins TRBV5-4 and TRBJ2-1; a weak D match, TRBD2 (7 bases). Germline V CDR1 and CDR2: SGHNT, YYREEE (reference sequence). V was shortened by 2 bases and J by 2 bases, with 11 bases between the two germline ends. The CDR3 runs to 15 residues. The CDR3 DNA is TGTGCCAGCAGCTTAGGGGGGGCTACCTACAATGAGCAGTTCTTC. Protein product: CASSLGGATYNEQFF.

CDR3 protein: CAVPSRGGASNTEAFF. The CDR3 region has the DNA TGTGCGGTCCCCAGCCGAGGTGGCGCCTCGAACACTGAAGCTTTCTTT. V usage is TRBV28 and J usage is TRBJ1-1; D not resolved. This CDR3 has 16 amino acids. Per the germline V gene, CDR1 is MDHEN and CDR2 is SYDVKM.

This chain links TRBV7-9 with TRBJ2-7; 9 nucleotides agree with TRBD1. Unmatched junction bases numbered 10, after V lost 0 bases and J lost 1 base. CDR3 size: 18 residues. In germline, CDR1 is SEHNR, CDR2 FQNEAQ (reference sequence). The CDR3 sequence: CASSLASVYGTGSYEQYF. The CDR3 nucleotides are TGTGCCAGCAGCTTAGCGTCCGTGTACGGGACAGGGTCCTACGAGCAGTACTTC. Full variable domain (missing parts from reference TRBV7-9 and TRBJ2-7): DTGVSQNPRHKITKRGQNVTFRCDPISEHNRLYWYRQTLGQGPEFLTYFQNEAQLEKSRLLSDRFSAERPKGSFSTLEIQRTEQGDSAMYLCASSLASVYGTGSYEQYFGPGTRLTVT.

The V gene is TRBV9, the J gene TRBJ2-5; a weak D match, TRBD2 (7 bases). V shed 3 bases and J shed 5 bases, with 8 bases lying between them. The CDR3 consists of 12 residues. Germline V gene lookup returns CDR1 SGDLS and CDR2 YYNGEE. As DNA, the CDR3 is TGTGCCAGCAGCGAGGGGGGGGAGACCCAGTACTTC. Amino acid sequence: CASSEGGETQYF.

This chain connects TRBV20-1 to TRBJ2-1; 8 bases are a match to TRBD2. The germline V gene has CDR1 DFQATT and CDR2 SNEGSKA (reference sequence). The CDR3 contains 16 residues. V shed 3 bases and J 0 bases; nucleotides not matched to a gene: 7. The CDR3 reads CSASGPGTSSYNEQFF. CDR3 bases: TGCAGTGCTAGTGGACCGGGGACTAGCTCCTACAATGAGCAGTTCTTC.

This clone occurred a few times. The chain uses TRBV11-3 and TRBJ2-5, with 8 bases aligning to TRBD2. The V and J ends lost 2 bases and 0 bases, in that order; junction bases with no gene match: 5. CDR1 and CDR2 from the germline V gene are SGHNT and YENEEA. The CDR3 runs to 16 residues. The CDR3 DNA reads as TGTGCCAGCAGCTTATTCGCGGGGGGATACCAAGAGACCCAGTACTTC. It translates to CASSLFAGGYQETQYF.

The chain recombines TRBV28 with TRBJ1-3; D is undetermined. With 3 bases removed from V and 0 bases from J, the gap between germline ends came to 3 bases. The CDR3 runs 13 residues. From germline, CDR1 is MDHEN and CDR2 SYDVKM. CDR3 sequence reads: CASSFSSGNTIYF. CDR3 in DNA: TGTGCCAGCAGTTTCAGCTCTGGAAACACCATATATTTT.

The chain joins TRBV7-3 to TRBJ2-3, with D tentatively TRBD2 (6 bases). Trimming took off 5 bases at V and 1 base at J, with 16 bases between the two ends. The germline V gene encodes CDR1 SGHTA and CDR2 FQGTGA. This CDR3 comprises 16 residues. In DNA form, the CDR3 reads TGTGCCAGCAGCGCAAATCCCGGGACTGGCACAGATACGCAGTATTTT. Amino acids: CASSANPGTGTDTQYF.

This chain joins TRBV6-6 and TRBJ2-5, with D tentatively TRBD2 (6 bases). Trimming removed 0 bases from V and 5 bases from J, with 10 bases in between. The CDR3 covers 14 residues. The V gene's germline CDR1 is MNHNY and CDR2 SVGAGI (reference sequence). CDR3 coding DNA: TGTGCCAGCAGTTACTCGCGACTAGGCGAGACCCAGTACTTC. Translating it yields CASSYSRLGETQYF.

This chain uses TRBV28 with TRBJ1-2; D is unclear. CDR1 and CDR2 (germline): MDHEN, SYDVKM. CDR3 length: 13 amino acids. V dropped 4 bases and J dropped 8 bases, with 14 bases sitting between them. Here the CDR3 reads CASSSGIGGGYTF. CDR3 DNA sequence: TGTGCCAGCAGTTCCGGGATAGGAGGGGGCTACACCTTC.

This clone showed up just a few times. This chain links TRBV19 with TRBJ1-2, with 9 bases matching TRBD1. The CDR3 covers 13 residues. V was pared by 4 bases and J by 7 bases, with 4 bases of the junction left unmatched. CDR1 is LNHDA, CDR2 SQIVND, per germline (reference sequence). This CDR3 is CASSRDRDFGYTF. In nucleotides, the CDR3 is TGTGCCAGTAGTAGGGACAGGGACTTTGGCTACACCTTC.

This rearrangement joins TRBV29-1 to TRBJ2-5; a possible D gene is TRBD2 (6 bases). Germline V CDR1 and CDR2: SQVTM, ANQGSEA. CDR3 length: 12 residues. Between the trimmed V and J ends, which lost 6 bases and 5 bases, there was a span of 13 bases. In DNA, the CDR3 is TGCAGCGTCGGCGGCGGGGTGGAGACCCAGTACTTC. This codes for CSVGGGVETQYF. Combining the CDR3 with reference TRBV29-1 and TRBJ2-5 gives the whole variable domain SAVISQKPSRDICQRGTSLTIQCQVDSQVTMMFWYRQQPGQSLTLIATANQGSEATYESGFVIDKFPISRPNLTFSTLTVSNMSPEDSSIYLCSVGGGVETQYFGPGTRLLVL.

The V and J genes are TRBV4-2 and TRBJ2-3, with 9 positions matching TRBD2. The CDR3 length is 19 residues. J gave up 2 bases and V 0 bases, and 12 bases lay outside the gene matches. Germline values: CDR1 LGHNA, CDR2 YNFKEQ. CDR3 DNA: TGTGCCAGCAGCCAAGATAGGAGTAGCGGGAGTGGCTTCACAGATACGCAGTATTTT. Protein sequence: CASSQDRSSGSGFTDTQYF.

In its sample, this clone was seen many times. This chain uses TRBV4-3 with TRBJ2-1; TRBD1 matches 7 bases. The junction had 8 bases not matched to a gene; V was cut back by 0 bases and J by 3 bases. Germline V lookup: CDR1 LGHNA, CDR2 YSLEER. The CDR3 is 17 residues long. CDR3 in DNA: TGCGCCAGCAGCCAAGATCACAGGGACAGATACTACAATGAGCAGTTCTTC. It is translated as CASSQDHRDRYYNEQFF.

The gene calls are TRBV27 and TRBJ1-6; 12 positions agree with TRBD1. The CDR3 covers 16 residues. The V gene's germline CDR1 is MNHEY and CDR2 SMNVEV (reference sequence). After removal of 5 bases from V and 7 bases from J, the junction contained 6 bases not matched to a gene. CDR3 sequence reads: CASSPGTGGRNSPLHF. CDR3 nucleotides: TGTGCCAGCAGTCCGGGGACAGGGGGCCGGAATTCACCCCTCCACTTT.

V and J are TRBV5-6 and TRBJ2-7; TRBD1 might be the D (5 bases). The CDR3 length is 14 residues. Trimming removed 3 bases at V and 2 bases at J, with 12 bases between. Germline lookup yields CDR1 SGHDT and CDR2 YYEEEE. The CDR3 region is CASSSRREAYEQYF. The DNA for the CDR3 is TGTGCCAGCAGCTCACGCAGGGAAGCCTACGAGCAGTACTTC.

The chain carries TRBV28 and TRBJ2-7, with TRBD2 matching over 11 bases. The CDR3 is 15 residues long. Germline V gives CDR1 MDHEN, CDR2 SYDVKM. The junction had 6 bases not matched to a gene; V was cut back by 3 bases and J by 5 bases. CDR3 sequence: CASSLYTGLADEQYF. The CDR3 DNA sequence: TGTGCCAGCAGTTTGTACACGGGACTAGCGGACGAGCAGTACTTC. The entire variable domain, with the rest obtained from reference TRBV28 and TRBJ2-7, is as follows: DVKVTQSSRYLVKRTGEKVFLECVQDMDHENMFWYRQDPGLGLRLIYFSYDVKMKEKGDIPEGYSVSREKKERFSLILESASTNQTSMYLCASSLYTGLADEQYFGPGTRLTVT.

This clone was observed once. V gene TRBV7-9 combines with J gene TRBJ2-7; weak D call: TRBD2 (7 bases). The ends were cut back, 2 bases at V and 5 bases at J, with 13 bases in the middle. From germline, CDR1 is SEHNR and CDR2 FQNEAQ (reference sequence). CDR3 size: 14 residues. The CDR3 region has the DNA TGTGCCAGCAGCTTATCCGCGGGGGCCGACGAGCAGTACTTC. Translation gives CASSLSAGADEQYF.

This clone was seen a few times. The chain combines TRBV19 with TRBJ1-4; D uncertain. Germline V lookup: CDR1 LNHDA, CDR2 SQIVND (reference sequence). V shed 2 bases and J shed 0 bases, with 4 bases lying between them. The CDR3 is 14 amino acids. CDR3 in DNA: TGTGCCAGTAGTATAACTCCAACTAATGAAAAACTGTTTTTT. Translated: CASSITPTNEKLFF.

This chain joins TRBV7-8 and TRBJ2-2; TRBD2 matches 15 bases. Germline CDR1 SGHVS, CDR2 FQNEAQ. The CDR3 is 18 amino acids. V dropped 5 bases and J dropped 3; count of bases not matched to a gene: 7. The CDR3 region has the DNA TGTGCCAGCAGCCTCAGGACTAGCGGGGGGGTCTACACCGGGGAGCTGTTTTTT. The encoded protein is CASSLRTSGGVYTGELFF.

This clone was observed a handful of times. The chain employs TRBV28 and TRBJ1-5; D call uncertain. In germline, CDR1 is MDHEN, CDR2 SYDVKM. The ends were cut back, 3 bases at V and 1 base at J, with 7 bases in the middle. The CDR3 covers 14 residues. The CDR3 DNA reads TGTGCCAGCAGTTTCACAGTGAGCAATCAGCCCCAGCATTTT. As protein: CASSFTVSNQPQHF.

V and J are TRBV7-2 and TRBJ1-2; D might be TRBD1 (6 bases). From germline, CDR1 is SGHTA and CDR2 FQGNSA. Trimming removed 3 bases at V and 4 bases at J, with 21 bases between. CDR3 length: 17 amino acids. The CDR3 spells CASSFQAGLGGSYGYTF. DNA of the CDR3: TGTGCCAGCAGCTTCCAGGCAGGACTAGGGGGATCCTATGGCTACACCTTC.

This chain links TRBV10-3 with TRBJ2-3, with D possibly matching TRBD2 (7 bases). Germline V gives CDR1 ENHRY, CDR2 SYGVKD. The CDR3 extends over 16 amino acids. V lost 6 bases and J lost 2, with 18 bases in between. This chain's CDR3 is CAIRPDGGLFTDTQYF. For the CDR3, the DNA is TGTGCCATCAGGCCGGACGGGGGGCTCTTCACAGATACGCAGTATTTT.

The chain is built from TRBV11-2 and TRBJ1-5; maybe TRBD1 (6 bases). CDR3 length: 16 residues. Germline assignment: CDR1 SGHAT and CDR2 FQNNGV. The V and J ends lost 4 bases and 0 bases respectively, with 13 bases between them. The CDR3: CASSSEQGNSNQPQHF. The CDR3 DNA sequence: TGTGCCAGCAGCTCTGAACAGGGTAATAGCAATCAGCCCCAGCATTTT. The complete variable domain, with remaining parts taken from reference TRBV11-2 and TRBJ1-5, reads EAGVAQSPRYKIIEKRQSVAFWCNPISGHATLYWYQQILGQGPKLLIQFQNNGVVDDSQLPKDRFSAERLKGVDSTLKIQPAKLEDSAVYLCASSSEQGNSNQPQHFGDGTRLSIL.

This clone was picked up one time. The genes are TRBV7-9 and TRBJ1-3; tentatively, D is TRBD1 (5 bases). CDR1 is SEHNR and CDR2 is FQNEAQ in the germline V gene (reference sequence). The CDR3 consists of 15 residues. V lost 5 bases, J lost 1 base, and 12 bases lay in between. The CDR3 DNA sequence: TGTGCCAGCAGCCATGGACAAGGGTCTGGAAACACCATATATTTT. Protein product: CASSHGQGSGNTIYF.

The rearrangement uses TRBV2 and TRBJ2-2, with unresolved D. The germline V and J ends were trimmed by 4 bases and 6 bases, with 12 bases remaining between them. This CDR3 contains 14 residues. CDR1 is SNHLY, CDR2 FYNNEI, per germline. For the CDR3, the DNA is TGTGCCAGCAGTGTTACGTTTTCGGCCGGGGAGCTGTTTTTT. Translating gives CASSVTFSAGELFF.

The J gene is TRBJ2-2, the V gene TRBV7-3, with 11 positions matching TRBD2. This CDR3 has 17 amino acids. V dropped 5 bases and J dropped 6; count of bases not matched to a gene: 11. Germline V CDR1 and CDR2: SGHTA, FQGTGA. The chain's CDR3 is CASSQDGASGGSGELFF. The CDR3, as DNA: TGTGCCAGCAGCCAAGACGGGGCTAGCGGGGGGTCCGGGGAGCTGTTTTTT.

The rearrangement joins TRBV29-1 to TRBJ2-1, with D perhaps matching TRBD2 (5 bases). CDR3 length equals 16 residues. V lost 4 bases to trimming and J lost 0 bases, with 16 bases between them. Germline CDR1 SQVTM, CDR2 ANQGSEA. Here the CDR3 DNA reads TGCAGCGTTGGTATGGGAGCGTTAAGCTCCTACAATGAGCAGTTCTTC. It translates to CSVGMGALSSYNEQFF.

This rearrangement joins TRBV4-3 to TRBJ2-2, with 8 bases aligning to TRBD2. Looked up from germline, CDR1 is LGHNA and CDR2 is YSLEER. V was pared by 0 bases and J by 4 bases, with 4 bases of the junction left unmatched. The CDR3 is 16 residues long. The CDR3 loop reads CASSQEVGGATGELFF. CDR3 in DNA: TGCGCCAGCAGCCAAGAAGTCGGGGGGGCCACCGGGGAGCTGTTTTTT.

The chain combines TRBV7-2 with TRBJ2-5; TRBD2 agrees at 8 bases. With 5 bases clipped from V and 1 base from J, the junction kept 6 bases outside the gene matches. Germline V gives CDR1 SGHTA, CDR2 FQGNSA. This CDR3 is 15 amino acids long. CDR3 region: CASSISGGAQETQYF. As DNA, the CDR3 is TGTGCCAGCAGCATATCGGGGGGGGCCCAAGAGACCCAGTACTTC.